These 13 T cell receptor beta chains share one sample of origin, sequenced in a study of monozygotic twins with cystic fibrosis. Measured with immunoSEQ multiplex PCR; TCRdb has only the in-frame clones, and not every one. The table records 30,000 to 35,000 clones, around 96% of them present only once. Sequenced material: blood. The receptors originated from a girl aged 2 to 10 with cystic fibrosis.

J is TRBJ2-2 and V is TRBV6-5, with D perhaps matching TRBD2 (5 bases). Germline V lookup: CDR1 MNHEY, CDR2 SVGAGI. This CDR3 is 14 amino acids long. Trimming pared 7 bases from V and 8 bases from J, leaving 17 bases between. The CDR3 region is CASMPERRRGELFF. As DNA, the CDR3 is TGTGCCAGCATGCCTGAAAGGAGGAGGGGGGAGCTGTTTTTT.

The rearrangement joins TRBV5-4 to TRBJ1-3; unclear D gene. V was pared by 1 base and J by 1 base, with 15 bases between. The CDR3 loop spans 17 amino acids. Germline assignment: CDR1 SGHNT and CDR2 YYREEE (reference sequence). The CDR3 loop is CASSLNPREGSGNTIYF. In DNA, the CDR3 is TGTGCCAGCAGCTTGAACCCTAGGGAAGGTTCTGGAAACACCATATATTTT.

This chain links TRBV5-1 with TRBJ1-1; 8 bases map to TRBD1. The CDR3 covers 15 residues. V lost 0 bases to trimming and J lost 5 bases; unmatched junction nucleotides: 6. The germline CDR1 and CDR2 sequences are SGHRS and YFSETQ. This CDR3 reads CASSLDAGGLTEAFF. The CDR3 DNA reads as TGCGCCAGCAGCTTGGATGCAGGGGGCCTGACTGAAGCTTTCTTT.

This clone appeared a single time. This chain connects TRBV30 to TRBJ1-5; D remains ambiguous. The germline V and J ends were trimmed by 1 base and 3 bases, with 13 bases remaining between them. Per germline, CDR1 GTSNPN and CDR2 SVGIG (reference sequence). The CDR3 is 15 residues long. The CDR3 spells CAWSGWEGDNQPQHF. The CDR3 DNA reads as TGTGCCTGGAGTGGATGGGAGGGCGACAATCAGCCCCAGCATTTT.

The chain uses TRBV7-2 and TRBJ2-7; 7 nucleotides agree with TRBD2. The germline V gene encodes CDR1 SGHTA and CDR2 FQGNSA. The V gene end was trimmed by 10 bases and the J gene end by 2 bases; junction bases not matched to a gene: 8. CDR3 length: 13 residues. CDR3 DNA: TGTGCCACCCAGCGGGGTGGCACCTACGAGCAGTACTTC. It encodes CATQRGGTYEQYF.

The rearrangement uses TRBV9 and TRBJ2-1; 14 nucleotides agree with TRBD2. The CDR3 length is 20 residues. V was clipped by 0 bases and J by 9 bases; unmatched bases: 17. Germline CDR1 is SGDLS and CDR2 is YYNGEE. CDR3 coding DNA: TGTGCCAGCAGCGTAGTAGTTGGGGGACTAGCGGGGGCCCTTCGTAGTGAGCAGTTCTTC. It translates to CASSVVVGGLAGALRSEQFF.

About this clone: One end of the junction is discordant with germline, which a read error may explain. CDR3 in DNA: TGTGCCAGCAATCAAGGGACCCAGTACTTC. This gives the protein CASNQGTQYF. The gene calls are TRBV6-1 and TRBJ2-5; D not certain. This CDR3 is 10 amino acids long. CDR1 and CDR2 (germline): MNHNS, SASEGT.

The rearrangement joins TRBV30 to TRBJ1-1; unclear D gene. Germline CDR1 and CDR2: GTSNPN and SVGIG (reference sequence). V was shortened by 5 bases and J by 1 base, with 11 bases between the two germline ends. This CDR3 is 13 amino acids long. The CDR3 bases are TGTGCCTGGGGGGAAGGTTGGAACACTGAAGCTTTCTTT. Protein product: CAWGEGWNTEAFF.

The chain carries TRBV11-2 and TRBJ2-7; maybe TRBD1 (5 bases). This CDR3 has 14 amino acids. Germline loops: CDR1 SGHAT, CDR2 FQNNGV. V was shortened by 1 base and J by 5 bases, with 12 bases between the two germline ends. DNA for the CDR3: TGTGCCAGCAGCTTAGTGAGACAGTCGAACGAGCAGTACTTC. Residues: CASSLVRQSNEQYF.

V and J are TRBV6-5 and TRBJ2-6, with D possibly TRBD2 on 5 matching bases. V lost 4 bases, J lost 0 bases, and 7 bases lay in between. Germline-derived CDR1 and CDR2 are MNHEY and SVGAGI. This CDR3 comprises 15 residues. CDR3 in amino acids: CASSSAGSGANVLTF. The CDR3 region has the DNA TGTGCCAGCAGTTCCGCGGGCTCTGGGGCCAACGTCCTGACTTTC.

The V call is TRBV7-2, the J call TRBJ1-1; 7 positions agree with TRBD1. The CDR3 is 14 amino acids. V was pared by 4 bases and J by 3 bases, with 5 bases of the junction left unmatched. The V gene's germline CDR1 is SGHTA and CDR2 FQGNSA. CDR3 sequence reads: CASSYDRVDTEAFF. CDR3 nucleotides: TGTGCCAGCAGCTATGACAGGGTGGACACTGAAGCTTTCTTT.

The rearrangement joins TRBV30 to TRBJ1-1; 9 bases fit TRBD1. The germline CDR1 and CDR2 sequences are GTSNPN and SVGIG (reference sequence). The CDR3 is 13 amino acids. V gave up 2 bases and J gave up 3 bases; unmatched junction bases: 1. The CDR3: CAWSRDRDTEAFF. CDR3 DNA sequence: TGTGCCTGGAGTCGGGACAGGGACACTGAAGCTTTCTTT.

The chain joins TRBV7-8 to TRBJ2-1; tentatively, D is TRBD1 (6 bases). Trimming shortened V by 4 bases and J by 7 bases, and 17 bases separated the two germline ends. The germline V gene encodes CDR1 SGHVS and CDR2 FQNEAQ. The CDR3 runs to 15 residues. Here the CDR3 reads CASSSRSGRGNEQFF. The CDR3 DNA is TGTGCCAGCAGCTCTAGGAGCGGAAGGGGGAATGAGCAGTTCTTC.